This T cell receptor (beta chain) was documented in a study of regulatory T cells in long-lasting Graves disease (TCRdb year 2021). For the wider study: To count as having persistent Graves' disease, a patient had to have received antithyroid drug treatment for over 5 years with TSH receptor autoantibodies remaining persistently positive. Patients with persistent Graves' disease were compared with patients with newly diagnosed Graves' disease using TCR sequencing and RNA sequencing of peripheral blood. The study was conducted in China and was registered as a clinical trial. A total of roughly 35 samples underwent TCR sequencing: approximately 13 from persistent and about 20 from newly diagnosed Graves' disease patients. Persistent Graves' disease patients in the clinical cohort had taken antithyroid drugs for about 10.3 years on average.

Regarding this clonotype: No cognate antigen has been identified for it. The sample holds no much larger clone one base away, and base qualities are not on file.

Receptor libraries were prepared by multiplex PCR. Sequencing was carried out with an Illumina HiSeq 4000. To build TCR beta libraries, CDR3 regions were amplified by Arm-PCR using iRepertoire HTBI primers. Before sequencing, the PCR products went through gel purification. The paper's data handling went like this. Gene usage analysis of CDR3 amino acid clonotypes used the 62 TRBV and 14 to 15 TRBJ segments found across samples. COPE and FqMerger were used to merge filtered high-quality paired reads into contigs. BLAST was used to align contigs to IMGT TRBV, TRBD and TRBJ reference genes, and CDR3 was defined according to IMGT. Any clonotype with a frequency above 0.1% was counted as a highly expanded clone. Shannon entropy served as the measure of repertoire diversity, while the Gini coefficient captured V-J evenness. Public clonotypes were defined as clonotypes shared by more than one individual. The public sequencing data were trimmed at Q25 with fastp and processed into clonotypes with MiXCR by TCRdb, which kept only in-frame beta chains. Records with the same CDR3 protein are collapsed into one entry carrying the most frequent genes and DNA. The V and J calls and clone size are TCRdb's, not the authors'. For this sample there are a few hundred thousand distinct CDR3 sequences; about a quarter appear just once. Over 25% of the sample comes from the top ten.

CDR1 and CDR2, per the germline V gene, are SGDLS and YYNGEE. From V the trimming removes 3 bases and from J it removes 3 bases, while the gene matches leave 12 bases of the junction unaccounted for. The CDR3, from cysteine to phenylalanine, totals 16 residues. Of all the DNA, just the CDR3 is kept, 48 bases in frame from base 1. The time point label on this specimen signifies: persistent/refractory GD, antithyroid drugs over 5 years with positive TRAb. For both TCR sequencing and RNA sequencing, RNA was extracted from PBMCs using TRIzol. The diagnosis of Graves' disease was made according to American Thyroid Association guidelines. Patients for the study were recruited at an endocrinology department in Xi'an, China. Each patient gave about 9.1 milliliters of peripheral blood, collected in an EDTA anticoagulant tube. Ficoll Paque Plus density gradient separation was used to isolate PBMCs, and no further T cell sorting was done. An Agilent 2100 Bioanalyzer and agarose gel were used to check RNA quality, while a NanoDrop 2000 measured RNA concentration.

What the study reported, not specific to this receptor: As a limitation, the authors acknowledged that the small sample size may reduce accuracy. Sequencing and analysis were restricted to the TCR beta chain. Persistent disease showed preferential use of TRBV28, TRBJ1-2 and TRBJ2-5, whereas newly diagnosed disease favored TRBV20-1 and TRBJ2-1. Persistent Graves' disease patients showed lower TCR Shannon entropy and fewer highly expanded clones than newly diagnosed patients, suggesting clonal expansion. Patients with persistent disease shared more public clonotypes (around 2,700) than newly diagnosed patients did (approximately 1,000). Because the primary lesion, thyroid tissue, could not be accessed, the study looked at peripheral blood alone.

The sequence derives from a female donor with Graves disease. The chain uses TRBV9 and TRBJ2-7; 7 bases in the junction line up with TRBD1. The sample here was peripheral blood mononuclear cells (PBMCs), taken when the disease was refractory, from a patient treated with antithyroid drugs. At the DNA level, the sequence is TGTGCCAGCAGCGCCCACCGGGACAGAGCAGTCTACGAGCAGTACTTC. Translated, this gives CASSAHRDRAVYEQYF.